Given below is one TCR beta chain in context. Its antigen is not identified. This entry belongs to a study of T cell responses to AZD1222 COVID-19 vaccine. TCRdb keeps only in-frame clones here, not all; method: immunoSEQ multiplex PCR. Among over 55,000 clones listed, 83% were seen once. Germline V gene sequence: CDR1 SGHRS, CDR2 YFSETQ. Unmatched junction bases numbered 10, after V lost 2 bases and J lost 3 bases. The CDR3 spans 18 residues. Whole-study results and caveats: Only 6 or 7 individuals given AZD1222 were seropositive at baseline.

This clonotype originated in an adult who received the AZD1222 COVID-19 vaccine. The V gene is TRBV5-1, the J gene TRBJ2-6, with 8 bases matching TRBD2. The input for sequencing was peripheral blood, taken 28 days after the second AZD1222 dose. The chain's CDR3 is CASSFGGGISGGANVLTF. The CDR3 DNA is TGCGCCAGCAGCTTTGGCGGGGGGATTTCCGGTGGGGCCAACGTCCTGACTTTC.